This TCR beta chain was recorded in a study of read filtering for tumor transcriptome and immune sequencing. Study-wide background: Patients were 16 to 20 male and approximately 14 female, mean age roughly 70 years, range roughly 47 to 85. TCR-mapped reads were about 4.05 to 10.27 million with IR-seq versus roughly 85 to 1,400 with RNA-seq.

From 300 to 400 ng of RNA, a library with molecular barcoded alpha/delta and beta/gamma adaptors was made. MiXCR, run by TCRdb on the reads, gives a single entry per CDR3 protein. Of about 130,000 distinct CDR3 sequences listed, approximately 13% are singletons. The germline V gene has CDR1 SGHRS and CDR2 YFSETQ. The V end lost 1 base, the J end lost 4 bases, and 11 bases lay between the germline ends. The CDR3 sequence is 14 residues long. Only a few counts were recorded for this clonotype. Its antigen is not identified. Points from the study as a whole: The sorted CD138-negative fraction was a mixed bone marrow immune population, not purified T cells.

Sequencing input: a population of CD138-negative cells sorted from bone marrow. This rearrangement joins TRBV5-1 to TRBJ2-5; perhaps TRBD1 as D (5 bases). This TCR came from a donor older than 35 with multiple myeloma. This CDR3 is CASSLRPGRETQYF. In nucleotides, the CDR3 is TGCGCCAGCAGCTTGCGGCCAGGGCGAGAGACCCAGTACTTC. The variable domain in full, completed from reference TRBV5-1 and TRBJ2-5, reads KAGVTQTPRYLIKTRGQQVTLSCSPISGHRSVSWYQQTPGQGLQFLFEYFSETQRNKGNFPGRFSGRQFSNSRSEMNVSTLELGDSALYLCASSLRPGRETQYFGPGTRLLVL.